Shown below are 3 T cell receptor beta chains from a single sample sequenced in a study of blood T cells in healthy people across ages. A second roughly 7 to 12 cycle PCR used barcoded and J-beta primers. TCRdb re-called the 5' RACE reads through MiXCR, storing one row per CDR3 protein. There are fewer than 1.5 million distinct CDR3 sequences in the sample; about 43% occur only once, and roughly 7.7% lies in the top ten. Sequencing input: blood. Receptors originate from a woman younger than 30 in good health.

V is TRBV7-2 and J is TRBJ1-2, with a weak D call TRBD1 (6 bases). Trimming removed 5 bases at V and 3 bases at J, with 16 bases between. This CDR3 region has 15 residues. Germline V CDR1 and CDR2: SGHTA, FQGNSA. This chain's CDR3 is CASSRMGRQDYGYTF. The CDR3 nucleotides are TGTGCCAGCAGCCGAATGGGACGACAGGACTATGGCTACACCTTC.

A note on this clonotype: The junction does not match germline at one end; this may be a read error. The genes are TRBV10-3 and TRBJ2-2, with 10 bases lining up with TRBD1. In germline, CDR1 is ENHRY, CDR2 SYGVKD. The CDR3 contains 14 residues. CDR3 nucleotide sequence: TGTTCCATCAGTCGACAGGGGGCAACCGGGGAGCTGTTTTTT. As protein: CSISRQGATGELFF.

In this sample, this clonotype turned up a few times. The J gene is TRBJ1-2, the V gene TRBV29-1, with 9 bases aligning to TRBD1. After removal of 7 bases from V and 8 bases from J, the junction contained 14 bases not matched to a gene. The CDR3 totals 14 residues. Per germline, CDR1 SQVTM and CDR2 ANQGSEA. In DNA, the CDR3 is TGCAGCGCTGGACCGGGACAGGGAGGACAGGGCTACACCTTC. Protein: CSAGPGQGGQGYTF. Drawing the rest from reference TRBV29-1 and TRBJ1-2, the complete variable domain is SAVISQKPSRDICQRGTSLTIQCQVDSQVTMMFWYRQQPGQSLTLIATANQGSEATYESGFVIDKFPISRPNLTFSTLTVSNMSPEDSSIYLCSAGPGQGGQGYTFGSGTRLTVV.